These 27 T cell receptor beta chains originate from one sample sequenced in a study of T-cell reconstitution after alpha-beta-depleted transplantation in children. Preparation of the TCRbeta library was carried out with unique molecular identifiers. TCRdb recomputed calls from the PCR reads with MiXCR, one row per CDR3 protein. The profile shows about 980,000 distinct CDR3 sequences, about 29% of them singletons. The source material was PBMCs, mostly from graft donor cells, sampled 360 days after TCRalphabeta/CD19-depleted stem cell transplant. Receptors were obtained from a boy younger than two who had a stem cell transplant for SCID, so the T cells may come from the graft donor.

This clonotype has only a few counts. The CDR3 is CASSGRQGSNEAFF. The CDR3 nucleotides read TGTGCCAGCAGTGGGAGACAGGGGAGCAATGAAGCTTTCTTT. The chain recombines TRBV6-1 with TRBJ1-1, with 8 positions matching TRBD1. The CDR3 spans 14 residues. With V trimmed by 4 bases and J by 7 bases, 8 bases remained unmatched. Germline CDR1 MNHNS, CDR2 SASEGT.

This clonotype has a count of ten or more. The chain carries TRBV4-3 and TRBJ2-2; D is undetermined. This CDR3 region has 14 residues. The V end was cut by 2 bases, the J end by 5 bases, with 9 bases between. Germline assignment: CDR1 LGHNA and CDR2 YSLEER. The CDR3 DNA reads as TGCGCCAGCAGCCAATACGAACATACCGGGGAGCTGTTTTTT. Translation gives CASSQYEHTGELFF.

The CDR3 bases are TGTGCCAGCAGCCGAGGGACAGGGGAGAGCACAGATACGCAGTATTTT. Its protein product is CASSRGTGESTDTQYF. This sequence joins TRBV7-8 and TRBJ2-3, with TRBD1 matching over 10 bases. Germline CDR1 and CDR2: SGHVS and FQNEAQ. V was pared by 5 bases and J by 0 bases, with 5 bases of the junction left unmatched. CDR3 length equals 16 residues. Full variable domain (rest looked up from reference TRBV7-8 and TRBJ2-3): GAGVSQSPRYKVAKRGQDVALRCDPISGHVSLFWYQQALGQGPEFLTYFQNEAQLDKSGLPSDRFFAERPEGSVSTLKIQRTQQEDSAVYLCASSRGTGESTDTQYFGPGTRLTVL.

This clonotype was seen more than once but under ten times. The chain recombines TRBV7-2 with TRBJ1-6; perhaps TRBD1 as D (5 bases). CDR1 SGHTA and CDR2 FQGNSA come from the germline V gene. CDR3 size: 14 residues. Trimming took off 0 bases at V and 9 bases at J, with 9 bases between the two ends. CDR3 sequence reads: CASSLAGVTSPLHF. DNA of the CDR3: TGTGCCAGCAGCTTAGCAGGGGTTACTTCACCCCTCCACTTT.

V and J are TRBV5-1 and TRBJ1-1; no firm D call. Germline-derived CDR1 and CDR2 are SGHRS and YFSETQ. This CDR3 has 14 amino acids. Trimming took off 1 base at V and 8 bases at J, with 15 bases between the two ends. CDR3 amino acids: CASSLTGAIVEAFF. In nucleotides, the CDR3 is TGCGCCAGCAGCTTGACGGGAGCTATAGTCGAAGCTTTCTTT.

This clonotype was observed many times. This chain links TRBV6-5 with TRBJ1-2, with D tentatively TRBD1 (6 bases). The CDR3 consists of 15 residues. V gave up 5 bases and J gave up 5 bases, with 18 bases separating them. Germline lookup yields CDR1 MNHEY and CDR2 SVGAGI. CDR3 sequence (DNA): TGTGCCAGCAGTATCGAGTACAGGGCCGCTTATGGCTACACCTTC. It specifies CASSIEYRAAYGYTF.

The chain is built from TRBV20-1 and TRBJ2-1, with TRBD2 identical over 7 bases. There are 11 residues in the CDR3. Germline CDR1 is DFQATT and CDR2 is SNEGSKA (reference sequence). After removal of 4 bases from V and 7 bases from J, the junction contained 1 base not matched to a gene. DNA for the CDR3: TGCAGTGCTAACGGGGGGAATGAGCAGTTCTTC. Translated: CSANGGNEQFF.

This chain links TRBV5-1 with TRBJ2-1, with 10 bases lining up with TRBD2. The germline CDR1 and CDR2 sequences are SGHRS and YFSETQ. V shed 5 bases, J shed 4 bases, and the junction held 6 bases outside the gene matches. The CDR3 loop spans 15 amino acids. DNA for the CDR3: TGCGCCAGCAGTCCGAGCGGGGGGGAATACAATGAGCAGTTCTTC. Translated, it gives CASSPSGGEYNEQFF.

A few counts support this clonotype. The CDR3 DNA reads as TGTGCCAGCAGTTACGGGCAGGGGTTAACAGATACGCAGTATTTT. Translation gives CASSYGQGLTDTQYF. The V call is TRBV6-5, the J call TRBJ2-3; the D gene is possibly TRBD1 (6 bases). CDR3 length equals 15 residues. Germline CDR1 and CDR2: MNHEY and SVGAGI. Trimming took off 2 bases at V and 3 bases at J, with 12 bases between the two ends.

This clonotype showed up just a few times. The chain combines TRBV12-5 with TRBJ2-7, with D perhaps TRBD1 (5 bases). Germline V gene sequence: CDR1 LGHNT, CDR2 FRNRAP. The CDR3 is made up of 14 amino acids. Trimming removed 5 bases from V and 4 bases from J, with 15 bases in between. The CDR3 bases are TGTGCTAGTGGTGATGCAGGGATTTGGTACGAGCAGTACTTC. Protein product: CASGDAGIWYEQYF. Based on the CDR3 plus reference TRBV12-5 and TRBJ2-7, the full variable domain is DARVTQTPRHKVTEMGQEVTMRCQPILGHNTVFWYRQTMMQGLELLAYFRNRAPLDDSGMPKDRFSAEMPDATLATLKIQPSEPRDSAVYFCASGDAGIWYEQYFGPGTRLTVT.

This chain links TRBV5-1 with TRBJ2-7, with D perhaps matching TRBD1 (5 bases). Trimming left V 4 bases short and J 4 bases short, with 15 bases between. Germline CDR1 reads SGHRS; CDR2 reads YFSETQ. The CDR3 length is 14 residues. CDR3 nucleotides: TGCGCCAGCAGCACCGCGGACATGCGATACGAGCAGTACTTC. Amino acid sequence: CASSTADMRYEQYF. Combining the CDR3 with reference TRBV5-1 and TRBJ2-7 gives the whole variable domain KAGVTQTPRYLIKTRGQQVTLSCSPISGHRSVSWYQQTPGQGLQFLFEYFSETQRNKGNFPGRFSGRQFSNSRSEMNVSTLELGDSALYLCASSTADMRYEQYFGPGTRLTVT.

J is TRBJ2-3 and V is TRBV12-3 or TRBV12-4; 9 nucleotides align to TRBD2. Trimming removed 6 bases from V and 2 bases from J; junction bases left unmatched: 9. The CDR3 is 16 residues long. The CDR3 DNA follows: TGTGCCAGCAGAGAGACTAGCGGTATCTCCACAGATACGCAGTATTTT. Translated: CASRETSGISTDTQYF.

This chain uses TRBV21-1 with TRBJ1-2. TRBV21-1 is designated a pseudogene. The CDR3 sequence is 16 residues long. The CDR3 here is CASSKAPGGLGYGYTF. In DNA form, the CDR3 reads TGTGCCAGCAGCAAAGCACCCGGAGGGTTGGGCTATGGCTACACCTTC.

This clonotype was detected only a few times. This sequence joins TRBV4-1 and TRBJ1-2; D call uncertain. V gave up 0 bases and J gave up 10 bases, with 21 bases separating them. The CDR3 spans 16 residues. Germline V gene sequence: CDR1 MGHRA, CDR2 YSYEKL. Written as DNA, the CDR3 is TGCGCCAGCAGCCAAGATTATTTCGGATTTGGTCTTGACTACACCTTC. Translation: CASSQDYFGFGLDYTF.

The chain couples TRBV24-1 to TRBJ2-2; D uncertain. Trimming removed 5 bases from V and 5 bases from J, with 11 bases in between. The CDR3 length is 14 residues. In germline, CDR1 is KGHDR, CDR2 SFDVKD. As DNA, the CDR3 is TGTGCCACCAGTGGCCCTACCGAGACCGGGGAGCTGTTTTTT. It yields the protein CATSGPTETGELFF.

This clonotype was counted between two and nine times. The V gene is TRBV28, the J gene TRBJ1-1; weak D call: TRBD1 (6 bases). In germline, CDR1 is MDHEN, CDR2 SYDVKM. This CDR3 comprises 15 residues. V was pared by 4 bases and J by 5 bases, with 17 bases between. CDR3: CASSSATRGGTEAFF. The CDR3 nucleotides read TGTGCCAGCAGTTCCGCGACGAGGGGGGGGACTGAAGCTTTCTTT.

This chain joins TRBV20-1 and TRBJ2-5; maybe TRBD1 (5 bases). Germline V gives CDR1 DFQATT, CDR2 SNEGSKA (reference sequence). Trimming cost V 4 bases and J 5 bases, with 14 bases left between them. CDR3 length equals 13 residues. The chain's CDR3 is CSATARVWETQYF. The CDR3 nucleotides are TGCAGTGCTACCGCCAGGGTTTGGGAGACCCAGTACTTC.

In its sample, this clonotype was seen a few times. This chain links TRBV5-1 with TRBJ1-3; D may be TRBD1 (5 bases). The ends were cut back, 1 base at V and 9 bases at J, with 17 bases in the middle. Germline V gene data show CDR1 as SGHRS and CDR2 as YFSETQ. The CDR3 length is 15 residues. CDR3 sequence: CASSLLSGSEGTIYF. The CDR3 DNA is TGCGCCAGCAGCTTGCTATCAGGGTCGGAAGGCACCATATATTTT.

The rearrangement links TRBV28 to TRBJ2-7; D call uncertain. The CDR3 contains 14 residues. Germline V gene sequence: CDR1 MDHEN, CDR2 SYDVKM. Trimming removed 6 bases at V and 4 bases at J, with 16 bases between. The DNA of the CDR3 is TGTGCCAGCAGCCGCGACCCCGGGTTTTACGAGCAGTACTTC. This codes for CASSRDPGFYEQYF.

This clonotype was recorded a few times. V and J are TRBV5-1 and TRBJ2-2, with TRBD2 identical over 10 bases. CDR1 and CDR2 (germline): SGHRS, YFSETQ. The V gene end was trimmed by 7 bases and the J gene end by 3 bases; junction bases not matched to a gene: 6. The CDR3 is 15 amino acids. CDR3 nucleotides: TGCGCCAGCCCCGGGACTAGCGCTTACACCGGGGAGCTGTTTTTT. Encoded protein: CASPGTSAYTGELFF.

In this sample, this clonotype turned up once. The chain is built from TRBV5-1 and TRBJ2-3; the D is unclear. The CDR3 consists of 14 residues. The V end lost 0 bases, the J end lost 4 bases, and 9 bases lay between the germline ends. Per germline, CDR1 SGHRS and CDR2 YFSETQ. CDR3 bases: TGCGCCAGCAGCTTGGCCCTAGTCCCAGATACGCAGTATTTT. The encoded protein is CASSLALVPDTQYF.

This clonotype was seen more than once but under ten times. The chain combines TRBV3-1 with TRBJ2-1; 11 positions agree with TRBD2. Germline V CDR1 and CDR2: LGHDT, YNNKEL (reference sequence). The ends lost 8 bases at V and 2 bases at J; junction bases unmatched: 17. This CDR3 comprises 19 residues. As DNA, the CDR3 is TGTGCCAGCGACCGGGGACCAGCAACTAGCGGGGGACCCTACAATGAGCAGTTCTTC. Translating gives CASDRGPATSGGPYNEQFF.

In DNA, the CDR3 is TGTGCCAGCACCCGGACCGGCACAGATACGCAGTATTTT. Protein sequence: CASTRTGTDTQYF. This chain uses TRBV7-9 with TRBJ2-3; D is undetermined. Trimming took off 7 bases at V and 1 base at J, with 9 bases between the two ends. From germline, CDR1 is SEHNR and CDR2 FQNEAQ (reference sequence). This CDR3 has 13 amino acids.

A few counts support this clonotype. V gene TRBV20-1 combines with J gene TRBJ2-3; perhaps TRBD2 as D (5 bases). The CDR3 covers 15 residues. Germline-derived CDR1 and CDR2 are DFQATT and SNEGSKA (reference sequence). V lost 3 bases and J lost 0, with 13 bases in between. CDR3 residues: CSASADFSSTDTQYF. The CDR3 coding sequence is TGCAGTGCTAGTGCGGACTTCTCTAGCACAGATACGCAGTATTTT.

DNA for the CDR3: TGTGCCAGCAGCGAGTGGGGGGGAATTGGAGGCTCTGGGGCCAACGTCCTGACTTTC. Translated, it gives CASSEWGGIGGSGANVLTF. This sequence joins TRBV9 and TRBJ2-6; 7 positions match TRBD2. The CDR3 totals 19 residues. The germline V gene encodes CDR1 SGDLS and CDR2 YYNGEE. V lost 3 bases, J lost 0 bases, and 12 bases stayed unmatched.

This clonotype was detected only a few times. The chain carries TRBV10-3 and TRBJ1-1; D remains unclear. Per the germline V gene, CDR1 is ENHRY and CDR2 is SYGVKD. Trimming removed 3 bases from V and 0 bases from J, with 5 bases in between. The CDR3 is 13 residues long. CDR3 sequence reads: CAISDEMNTEAFF. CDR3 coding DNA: TGTGCCATCAGTGACGAGATGAACACTGAAGCTTTCTTT.

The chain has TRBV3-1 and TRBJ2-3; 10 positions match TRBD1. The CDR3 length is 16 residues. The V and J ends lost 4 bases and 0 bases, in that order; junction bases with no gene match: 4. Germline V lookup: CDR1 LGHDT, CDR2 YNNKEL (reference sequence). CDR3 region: CASSRRTGGSTDTQYF. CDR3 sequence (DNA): TGTGCCAGCAGCCGCCGGACAGGGGGGAGCACAGATACGCAGTATTTT.